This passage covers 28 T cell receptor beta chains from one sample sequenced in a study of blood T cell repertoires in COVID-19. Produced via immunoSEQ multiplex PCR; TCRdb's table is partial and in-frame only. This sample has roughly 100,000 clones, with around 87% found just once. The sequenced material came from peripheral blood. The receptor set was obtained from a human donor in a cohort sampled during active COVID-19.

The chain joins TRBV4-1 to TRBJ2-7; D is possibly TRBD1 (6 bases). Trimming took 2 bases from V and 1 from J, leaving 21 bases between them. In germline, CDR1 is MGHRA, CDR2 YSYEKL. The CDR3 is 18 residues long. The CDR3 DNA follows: TGCGCCAGCAGCCAAAGACCGTCGGGGTCGGGGACATCCTACGAGCAGTACTTC. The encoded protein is CASSQRPSGSGTSYEQYF.

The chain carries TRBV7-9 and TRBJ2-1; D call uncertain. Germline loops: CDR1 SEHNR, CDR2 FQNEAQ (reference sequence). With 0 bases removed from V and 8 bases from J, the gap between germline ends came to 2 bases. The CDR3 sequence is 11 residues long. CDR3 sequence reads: CASSLAYEQFF. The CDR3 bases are TGTGCCAGCAGCTTAGCCTATGAGCAGTTCTTC.

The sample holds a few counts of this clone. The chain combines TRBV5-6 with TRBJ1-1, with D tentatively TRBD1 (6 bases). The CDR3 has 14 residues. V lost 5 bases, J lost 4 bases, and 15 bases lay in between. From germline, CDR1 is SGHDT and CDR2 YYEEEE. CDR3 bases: TGTGCCAGCAGACTACAGGGAGGGACCACTGAAGCTTTCTTT. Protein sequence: CASRLQGGTTEAFF.

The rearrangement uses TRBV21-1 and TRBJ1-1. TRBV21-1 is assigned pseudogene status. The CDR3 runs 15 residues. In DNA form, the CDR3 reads TGTGCCAGCAGCAAAGCCATCGCGAGGAACACTGAAGCTTTCTTT. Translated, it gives CASSKAIARNTEAFF.

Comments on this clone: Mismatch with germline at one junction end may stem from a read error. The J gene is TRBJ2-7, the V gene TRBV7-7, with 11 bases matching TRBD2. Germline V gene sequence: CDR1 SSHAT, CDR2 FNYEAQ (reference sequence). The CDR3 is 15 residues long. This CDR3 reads CASSLRLAGSYEQYF. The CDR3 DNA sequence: TGTGCTAGCAGCCTCAGACTAGCGGGGAGCTACGAGCAGTACTTC.

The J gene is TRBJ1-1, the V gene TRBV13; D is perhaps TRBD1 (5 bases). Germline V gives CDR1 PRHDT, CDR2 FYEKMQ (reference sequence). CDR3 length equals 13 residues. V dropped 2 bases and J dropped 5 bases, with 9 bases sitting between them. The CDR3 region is CASSLRGMTEAFF. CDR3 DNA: TGTGCCAGCAGCTTAAGGGGAATGACTGAAGCTTTCTTT.

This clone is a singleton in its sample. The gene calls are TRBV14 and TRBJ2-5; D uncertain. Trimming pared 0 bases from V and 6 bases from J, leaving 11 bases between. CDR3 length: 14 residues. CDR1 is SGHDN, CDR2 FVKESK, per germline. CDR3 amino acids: CASSQDGQFQTQYF. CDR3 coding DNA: TGTGCCAGCAGCCAAGATGGGCAGTTTCAGACCCAGTACTTC.

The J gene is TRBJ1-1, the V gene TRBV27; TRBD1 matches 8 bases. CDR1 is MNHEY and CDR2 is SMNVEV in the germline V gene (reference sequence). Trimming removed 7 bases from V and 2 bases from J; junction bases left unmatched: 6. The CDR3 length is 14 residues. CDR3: CASKPTGANTEAFF. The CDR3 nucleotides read TGTGCCAGCAAACCGACAGGGGCCAACACTGAAGCTTTCTTT.

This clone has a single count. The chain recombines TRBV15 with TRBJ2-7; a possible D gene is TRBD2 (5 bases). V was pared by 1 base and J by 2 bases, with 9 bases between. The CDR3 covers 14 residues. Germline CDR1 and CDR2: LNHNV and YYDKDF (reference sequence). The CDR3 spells CATSRGTATYEQYF. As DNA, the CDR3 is TGTGCCACCAGCAGAGGGACTGCGACCTACGAGCAGTACTTC.

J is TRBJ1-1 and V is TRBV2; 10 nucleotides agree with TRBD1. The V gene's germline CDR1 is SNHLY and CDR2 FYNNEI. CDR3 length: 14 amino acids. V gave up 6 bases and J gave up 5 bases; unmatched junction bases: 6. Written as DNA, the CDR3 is TGTGCCAGCAGCTTGACAGGGGGCGTAACTGAAGCTTTCTTT. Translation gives CASSLTGGVTEAFF.

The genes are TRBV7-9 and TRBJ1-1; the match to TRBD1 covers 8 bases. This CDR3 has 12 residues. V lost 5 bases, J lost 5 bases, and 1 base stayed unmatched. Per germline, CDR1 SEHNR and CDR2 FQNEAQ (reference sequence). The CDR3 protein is CASSRDRTEAFF. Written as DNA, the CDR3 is TGTGCCAGCAGCAGGGACAGGACTGAAGCTTTCTTT.

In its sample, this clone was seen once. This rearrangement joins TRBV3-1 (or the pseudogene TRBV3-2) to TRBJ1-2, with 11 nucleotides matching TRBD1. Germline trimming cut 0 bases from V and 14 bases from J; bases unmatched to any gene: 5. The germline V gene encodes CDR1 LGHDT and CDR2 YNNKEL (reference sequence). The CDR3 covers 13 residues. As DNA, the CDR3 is TGTGCCAGCAGCCAAGATCCCGGGACAGGGGGGACCTTC. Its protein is CASSQDPGTGGTF.

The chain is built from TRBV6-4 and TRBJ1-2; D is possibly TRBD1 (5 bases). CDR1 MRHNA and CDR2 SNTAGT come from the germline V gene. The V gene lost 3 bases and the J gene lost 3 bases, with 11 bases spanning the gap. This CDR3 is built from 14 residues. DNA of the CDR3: TGTGCCAGCAGTGAGGGGGGTGCTTACTATGGCTACACCTTC. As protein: CASSEGGAYYGYTF.

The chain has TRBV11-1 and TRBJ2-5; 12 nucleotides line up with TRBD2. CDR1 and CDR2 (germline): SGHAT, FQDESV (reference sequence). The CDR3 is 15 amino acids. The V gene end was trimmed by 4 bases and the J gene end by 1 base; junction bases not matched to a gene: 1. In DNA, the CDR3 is TGTGCCAGCAGCTCTAGCGGGGGGGCCCAAGAGACCCAGTACTTC. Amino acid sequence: CASSSSGGAQETQYF.

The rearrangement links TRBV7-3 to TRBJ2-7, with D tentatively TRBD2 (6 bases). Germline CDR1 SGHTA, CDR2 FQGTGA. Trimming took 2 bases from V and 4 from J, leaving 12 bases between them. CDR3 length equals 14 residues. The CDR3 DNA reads TGTGCCAGCAGCTTAGAGGGTGGAGGGTACGAGCAGTACTTC. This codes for CASSLEGGGYEQYF. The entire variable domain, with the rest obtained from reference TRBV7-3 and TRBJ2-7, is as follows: GAGVSQTPSNKVTEKGKYVELRCDPISGHTALYWYRQSLGQGPEFLIYFQGTGAADDSGLPNDRFFAVRPEGSVSTLKIQRTERGDSAVYLCASSLEGGGYEQYFGPGTRLTVT.

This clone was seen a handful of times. CDR3 loop: CAWSQIRENSPLHF. The CDR3 DNA reads TGTGCCTGGAGCCAGATCCGGGAAAATTCACCCCTCCACTTT. The rearrangement links TRBV30 to TRBJ1-6; D call uncertain. The CDR3 runs to 14 residues. The ends were cut back, 3 bases at V and 7 bases at J, with 13 bases in the middle. In germline, CDR1 is GTSNPN, CDR2 SVGIG (reference sequence).

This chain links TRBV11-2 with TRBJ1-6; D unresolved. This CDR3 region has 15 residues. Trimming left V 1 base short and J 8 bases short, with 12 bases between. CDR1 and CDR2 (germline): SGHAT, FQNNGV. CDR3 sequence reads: CASSLGPGVDSPLHF. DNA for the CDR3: TGTGCCAGCAGCTTAGGGCCCGGGGTCGATTCACCCCTCCACTTT.

The CDR3 DNA reads TGTGCCAGCAGCTCCAAGGGACAGGGAGATAATTCACCCCTCCACTTT. This translates into CASSSKGQGDNSPLHF. This chain connects TRBV21-1 to TRBJ1-6; the table's D gene call, TRBD1, was not cross checked with the DNA. TRBV21-1 is listed as a pseudogene. The CDR3 is made up of 16 amino acids.

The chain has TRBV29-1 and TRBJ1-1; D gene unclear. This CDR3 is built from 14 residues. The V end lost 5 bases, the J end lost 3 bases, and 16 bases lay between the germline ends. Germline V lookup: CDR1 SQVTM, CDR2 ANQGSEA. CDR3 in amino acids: CSVLPGRGDTEAFF. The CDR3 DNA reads TGCAGCGTTCTACCGGGCCGGGGAGACACTGAAGCTTTCTTT. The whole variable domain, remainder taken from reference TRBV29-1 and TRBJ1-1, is SAVISQKPSRDICQRGTSLTIQCQVDSQVTMMFWYRQQPGQSLTLIATANQGSEATYESGFVIDKFPISRPNLTFSTLTVSNMSPEDSSIYLCSVLPGRGDTEAFFGQGTRLTVV.

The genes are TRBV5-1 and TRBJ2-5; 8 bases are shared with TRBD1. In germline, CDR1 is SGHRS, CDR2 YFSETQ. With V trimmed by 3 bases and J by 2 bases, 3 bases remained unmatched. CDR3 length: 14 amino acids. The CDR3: CASSWGTGQETQYF. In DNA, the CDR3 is TGCGCCAGCAGCTGGGGGACAGGACAAGAGACCCAGTACTTC.

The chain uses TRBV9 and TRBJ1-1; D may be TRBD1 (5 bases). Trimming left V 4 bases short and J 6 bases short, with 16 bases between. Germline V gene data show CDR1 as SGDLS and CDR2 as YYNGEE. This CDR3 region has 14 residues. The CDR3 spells CASSSTAPGAEAFF. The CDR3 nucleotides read TGTGCCAGCAGCTCCACGGCCCCGGGGGCTGAAGCTTTCTTT.

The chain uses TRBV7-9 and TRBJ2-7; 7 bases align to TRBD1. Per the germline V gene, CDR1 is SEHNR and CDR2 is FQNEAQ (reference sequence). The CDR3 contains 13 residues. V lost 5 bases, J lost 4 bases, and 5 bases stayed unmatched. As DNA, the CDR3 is TGTGCCAGCAGCCGGGACAGAAGTTACGAGCAGTACTTC. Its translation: CASSRDRSYEQYF.

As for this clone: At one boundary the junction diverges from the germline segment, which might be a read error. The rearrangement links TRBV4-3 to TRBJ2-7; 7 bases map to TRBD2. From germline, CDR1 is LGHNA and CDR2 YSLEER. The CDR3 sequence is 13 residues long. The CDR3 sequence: CASSQTRGRAQNF. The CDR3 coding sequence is TGCGCCAGCAGCCAAACCCGGGGGAGGGCTCAGAACTTC.

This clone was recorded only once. The chain's CDR3 is CATTAEHAANTGELFF. The CDR3 DNA reads as TGTGCCACAACAGCGGAGCATGCAGCGAACACCGGGGAGCTGTTTTTT. This chain connects TRBV15 to TRBJ2-2, with D perhaps matching TRBD2 (5 bases). The CDR3 length is 16 residues. Germline lookup yields CDR1 LNHNV and CDR2 YYDKDF (reference sequence). The germline V and J ends were trimmed by 9 bases and 0 bases, with 17 bases remaining between them. Combining the CDR3 with reference TRBV15 and TRBJ2-2 gives the whole variable domain DAMVIQNPRYQVTQFGKPVTLSCSQTLNHNVMYWYQQKSSQAPKLLFHYYDKDFNNEADTPDNFQSRRPNTSFCFLDIRSPGLGDTAMYLCATTAEHAANTGELFFGEGSRLTVL.

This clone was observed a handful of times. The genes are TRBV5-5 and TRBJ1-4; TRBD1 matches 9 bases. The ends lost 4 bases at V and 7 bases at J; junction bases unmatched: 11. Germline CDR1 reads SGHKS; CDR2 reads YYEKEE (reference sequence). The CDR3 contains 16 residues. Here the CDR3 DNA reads TGTGCCAGCAGCAACCCCGACGGGACAGGGTCTGAAAAACTGTTTTTT. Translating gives CASSNPDGTGSEKLFF.

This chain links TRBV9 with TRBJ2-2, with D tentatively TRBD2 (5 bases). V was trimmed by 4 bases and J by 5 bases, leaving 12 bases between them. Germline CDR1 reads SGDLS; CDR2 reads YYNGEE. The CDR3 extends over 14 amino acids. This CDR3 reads CASSQDGVTGELFF. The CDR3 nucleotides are TGTGCCAGCAGCCAAGACGGGGTTACCGGGGAGCTGTTTTTT.

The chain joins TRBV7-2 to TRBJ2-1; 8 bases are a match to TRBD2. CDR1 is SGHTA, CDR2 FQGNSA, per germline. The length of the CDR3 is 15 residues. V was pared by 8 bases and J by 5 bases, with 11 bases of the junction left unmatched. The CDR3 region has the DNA TGTGCCAGCCTAAGGGAGCGGGGGAGAAACAATGAGCAGTTCTTC. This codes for CASLRERGRNNEQFF.

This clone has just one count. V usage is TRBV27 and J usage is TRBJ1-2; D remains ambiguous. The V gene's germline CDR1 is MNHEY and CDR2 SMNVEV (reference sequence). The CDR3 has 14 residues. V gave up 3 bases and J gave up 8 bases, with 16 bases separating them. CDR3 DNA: TGTGCCAGCAGTTTGGAGCCACGATCGTTAGGCTACACCTTC. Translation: CASSLEPRSLGYTF.